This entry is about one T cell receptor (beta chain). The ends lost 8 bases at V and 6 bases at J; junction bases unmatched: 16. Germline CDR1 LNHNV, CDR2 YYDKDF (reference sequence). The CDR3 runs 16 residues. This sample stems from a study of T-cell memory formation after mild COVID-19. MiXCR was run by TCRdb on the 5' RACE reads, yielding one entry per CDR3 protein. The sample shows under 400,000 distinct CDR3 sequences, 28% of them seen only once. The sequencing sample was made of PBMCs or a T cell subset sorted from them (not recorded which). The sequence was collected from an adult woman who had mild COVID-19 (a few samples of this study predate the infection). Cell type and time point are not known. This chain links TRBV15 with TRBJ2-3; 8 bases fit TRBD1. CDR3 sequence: CATAGSRTGSEDTQYF. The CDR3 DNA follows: TGTGCCACCGCAGGATCTCGGACAGGGTCCGAGGATACGCAGTATTTT.